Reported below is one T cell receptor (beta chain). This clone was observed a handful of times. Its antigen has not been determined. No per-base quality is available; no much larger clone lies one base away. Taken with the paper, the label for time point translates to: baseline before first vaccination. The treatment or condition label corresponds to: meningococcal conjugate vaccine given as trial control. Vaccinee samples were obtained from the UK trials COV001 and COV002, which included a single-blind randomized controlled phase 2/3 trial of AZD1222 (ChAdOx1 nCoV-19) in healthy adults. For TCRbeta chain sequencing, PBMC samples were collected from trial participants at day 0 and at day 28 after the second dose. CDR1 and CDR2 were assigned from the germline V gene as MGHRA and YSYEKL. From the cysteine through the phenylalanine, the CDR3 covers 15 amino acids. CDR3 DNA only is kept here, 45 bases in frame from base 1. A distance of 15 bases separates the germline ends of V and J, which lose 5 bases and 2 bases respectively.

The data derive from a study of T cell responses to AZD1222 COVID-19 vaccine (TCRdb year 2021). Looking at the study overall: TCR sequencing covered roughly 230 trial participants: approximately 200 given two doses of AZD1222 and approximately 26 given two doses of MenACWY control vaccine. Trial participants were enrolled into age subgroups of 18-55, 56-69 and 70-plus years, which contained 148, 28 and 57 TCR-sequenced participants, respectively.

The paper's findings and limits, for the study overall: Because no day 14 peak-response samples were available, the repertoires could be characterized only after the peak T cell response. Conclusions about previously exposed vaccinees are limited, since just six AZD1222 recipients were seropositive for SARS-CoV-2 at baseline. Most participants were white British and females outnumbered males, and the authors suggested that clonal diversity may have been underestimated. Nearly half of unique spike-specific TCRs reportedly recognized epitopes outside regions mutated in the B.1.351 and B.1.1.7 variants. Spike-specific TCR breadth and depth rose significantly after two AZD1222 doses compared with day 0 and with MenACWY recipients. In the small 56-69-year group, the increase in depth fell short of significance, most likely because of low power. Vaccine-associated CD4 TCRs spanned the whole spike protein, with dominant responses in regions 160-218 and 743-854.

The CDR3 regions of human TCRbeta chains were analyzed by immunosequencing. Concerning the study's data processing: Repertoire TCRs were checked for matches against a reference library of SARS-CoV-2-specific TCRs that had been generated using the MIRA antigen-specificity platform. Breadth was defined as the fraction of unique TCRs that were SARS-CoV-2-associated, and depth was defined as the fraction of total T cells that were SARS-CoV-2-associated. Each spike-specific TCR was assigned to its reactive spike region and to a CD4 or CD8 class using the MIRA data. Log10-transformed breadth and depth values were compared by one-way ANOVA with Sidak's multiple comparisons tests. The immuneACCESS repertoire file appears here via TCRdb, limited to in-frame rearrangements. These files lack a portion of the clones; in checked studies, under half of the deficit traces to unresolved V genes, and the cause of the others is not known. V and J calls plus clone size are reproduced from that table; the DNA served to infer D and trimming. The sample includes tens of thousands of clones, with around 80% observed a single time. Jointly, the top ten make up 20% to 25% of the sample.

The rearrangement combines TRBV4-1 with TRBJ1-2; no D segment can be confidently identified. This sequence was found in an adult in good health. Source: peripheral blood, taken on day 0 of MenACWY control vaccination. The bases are TGCGCCAGCAGCGCCGGGCCGGACGAAAACTATGGCTACACCTTC. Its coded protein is CASSAGPDENYGYTF.